The 7 T cell receptor beta chains below all came from one sample that was sequenced in a study of blood T cells in healthy people across ages. Using a J-beta primer mix together with a sample-barcoded 5' primer, a second PCR was run for roughly 6 to 12 cycles. TCRdb re-derived calls from the 5' RACE reads in MiXCR, one entry per CDR3 protein. The sample yields 600,000 or so distinct CDR3 sequences, around 20% seen once. The sample consisted of blood. These receptors all stem from a man between 70 and 80 years old in good health.

This clonotype has just a few counts. The J gene is TRBJ2-5, the V gene TRBV7-2; 10 bases agree with TRBD1. With the DNA end fitting TRBJ2-1 better, the J assignment may be wrong. CDR3 length equals 16 residues. Germline V gives CDR1 SGHTA, CDR2 FQGNSA. The CDR3 nucleotides read TGTGCCAGCAGCCGTCGGGACAGGGGCATGAGTGATGAGCAGTTCTTC. Its protein product is CASSRRDRGMSDEQFF.

This clonotype was detected only a few times. Compared with germline, one end of the junction differs, possibly owing to a read error. CDR3 in amino acids: CASSIAGGSGANVLTF. DNA of the CDR3: TGCGCCAGCAGCATCGCAGGGGGGTCTGGGGCCAACGTCCTGACTTTC. The chain employs TRBV12-3 or TRBV12-4 and TRBJ2-6; D is possibly TRBD1 (7 bases). CDR3 length: 16 residues.

This clonotype occurred many times. At one end the junction does not follow the germline gene, possibly because of a read error. The chain couples TRBV5-1 to TRBJ2-7, with D unclear. In germline, CDR1 is SGHRS, CDR2 YFSETQ. The CDR3 has 11 amino acids. CDR3 protein: CASSSSYEQYF. The CDR3 coding sequence is TGTGCCAGCAGCTCGTCCTACGAGCAGTACTTC. Drawing the rest from reference TRBV5-1 and TRBJ2-7, the complete variable domain is KAGVTQTPRYLIKTRGQQVTLSCSPISGHRSVSWYQQTPGQGLQFLFEYFSETQRNKGNFPGRFSGRQFSNSRSEMNVSTLELGDSALYLCASSSSYEQYFGPGTRLTVT.

This clonotype was seen a few times. The chain uses TRBV11-2 and TRBJ2-5, with D perhaps matching TRBD1 (5 bases). Trimming shortened V by 0 bases and J by 4 bases, and 24 bases separated the two germline ends. The CDR3 loop spans 19 amino acids. Germline CDR1 is SGHAT and CDR2 is FQNNGV. CDR3 nucleotides: TGTGCCAGCAGCTTAGATCTGGCCTGGGGCAGGGCCTCGTCAGAGACCCAGTACTTC. Translation: CASSLDLAWGRASSETQYF.

The V gene is TRBV30, the J gene TRBJ1-2; possibly TRBD1 for D (5 bases). The germline V gene encodes CDR1 GTSNPN and CDR2 SVGIG (reference sequence). The CDR3 is 12 residues long. V dropped 1 base and J dropped 2 bases, with 5 bases sitting between them. The CDR3, as DNA: TGTGCCTGGAGTGGACAGAACTATGGCTACACCTTC. Its protein product is CAWSGQNYGYTF.

The CDR3, as DNA: TGTGCCAGCAGCCGTTCGGGGTCCTCGGCTTTCTTT. Protein product: CASSRSGSSAFF. V gene TRBV12-3 or TRBV12-4 combines with J gene TRBJ1-1, with no clear D. The CDR3 is made up of 12 amino acids. V lost 6 bases and J 11 bases, leaving 16 bases between the germline ends.

This clonotype came up a few times. This sequence joins TRBV6-5 and TRBJ2-5; D is possibly TRBD2 (6 bases). The better agreement between TRBJ2-1 and the DNA end casts doubt on the J call. Germline V gene lookup returns CDR1 MNHEY and CDR2 SVGAGI. The CDR3 has 13 residues. The CDR3: CASSLTSYGEQFF. The CDR3 coding sequence is TGTGCCAGCAGCCTCACTAGCTATGGTGAGCAGTTCTTC.